The clone carrying this T cell receptor (beta chain) was seen just once. Its target is unknown. These data come from a study of PD-L1 blockade in urothelial cancer. On the study more broadly: Blood underwent analysis 3 weeks (second dose) and 6 weeks after treatment began. Study-level points and caveats: Where pretreatment blood TCR clonality fell below the median, better survival was predicted.

Time point noted: pretreatment peripheral blood. Each patient presented with locally advanced or metastatic urothelial carcinoma. Spiking of synthetic TCR analog templates was performed in each PCR. Produced via immunoSEQ multiplex PCR; TCRdb's table is partial and in-frame only. The sample shows tens of thousands of clones, roughly 80% of them seen only once. Germline-derived CDR1 and CDR2 are SGHVS and FQNEAQ. CDR3 size: 15 residues. V was clipped by 5 bases and J by 4 bases, with 16 bases between them. The rearrangement uses TRBV7-8 and TRBJ2-3, with no clear D. The sequence was obtained from a man between 65 and 85 years old with urothelial cancer. The sequencing here drew on PBMCs, taken around atezolizumab (anti-PD-L1) treatment. CDR3 protein: CASSRPRLSPDTQYF. The CDR3 DNA reads as TGTGCCAGCAGCCGACCTAGACTTAGCCCAGATACGCAGTATTTT.